The T cell receptor beta chain described here comes from a study of OX40 agonist ivuxolimab in advanced cancers. The overall study: Three individuals attained partial responses, comprising one hepatocellular carcinoma case and two cutaneous melanoma cases.

CDR3 size: 14 residues. CDR1 is SGDLS, CDR2 YYNGEE, per germline. V shed 5 bases and J 9 bases; nucleotides not matched to a gene: 11. Sequencing used immunoSEQ multiplex PCR; TCRdb keeps in-frame clones, though not all of them. Of some 68,000 clones in the sample, around 86% were seen once. The chain carries TRBV9 and TRBJ1-2, with 9 positions matching TRBD1. The sequence came from an adult with an advanced solid tumor such as melanoma, head and neck, liver or kidney cancer. Here the sequenced sample was CD4+ or CD8+ T cells sorted from blood, taken in a trial of the OX40 agonist ivuxolimab. The CDR3 DNA reads as TGTGCCAGCAGTCGCGGGGGGACAGGGTTACGCTACACCTTC. Translation gives CASSRGGTGLRYTF. Full variable domain (missing parts from reference TRBV9 and TRBJ1-2): DSGVTQTPKHLITATGQRVTLRCSPRSGDLSVYWYQQSLDQGLQFLIQYYNGEERAKGNILERFSAQQFPDLHSELNLSSLELGDSALYFCASSRGGTGLRYTFGSGTRLTVV.